This T cell receptor (beta chain) stems from a study of CD8 T cells in ankylosing spondylitis. This clonotype was counted only a few times. As yet, its antigen is unknown. The germline V gene has CDR1 LNHDA and CDR2 SQIVND (reference sequence). V trimming: 1 base; J trimming: 1 base; junction bases outside the gene matches: 5. The CDR3 spans 17 residues. TCRdb independently ran MiXCR on the 5' RACE reads; one entry per CDR3 protein. The sample has 350,000 or so distinct CDR3 sequences, roughly 15% seen once. Findings and limits, study-wide: A TCR beta motif of about eight highly homologous variants appeared characteristic of ankylosing spondylitis blood. Past studies reported some motif variants in reactive arthritis synovial fluid and blood.

V usage is TRBV19 and J usage is TRBJ2-5, with TRBD2 matching 11 bases. Sequencing used blood, either unsorted or a sorted T cell fraction (not recorded which). This sequence originates from a male donor with ankylosing spondylitis or in good health (not recorded which). The CDR3 region is CASSIGGGTSGQETQYF. Written as DNA, the CDR3 is TGTGCCAGTAGTATAGGAGGAGGGACTAGCGGCCAAGAGACCCAGTACTTC.